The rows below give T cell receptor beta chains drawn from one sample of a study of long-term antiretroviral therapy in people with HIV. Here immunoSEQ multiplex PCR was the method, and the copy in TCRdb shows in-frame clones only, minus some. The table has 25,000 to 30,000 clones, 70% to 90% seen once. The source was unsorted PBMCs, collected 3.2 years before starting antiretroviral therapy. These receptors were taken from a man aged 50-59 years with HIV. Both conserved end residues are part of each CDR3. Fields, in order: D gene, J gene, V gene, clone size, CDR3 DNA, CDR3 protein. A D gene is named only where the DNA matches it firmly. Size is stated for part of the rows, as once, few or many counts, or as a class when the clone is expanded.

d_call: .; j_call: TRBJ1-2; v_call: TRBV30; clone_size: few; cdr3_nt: TGTGCCTGGAGTCGGCGGGCCTTACGGGGCTACACCTTC; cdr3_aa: CAWSRRALRGYTF
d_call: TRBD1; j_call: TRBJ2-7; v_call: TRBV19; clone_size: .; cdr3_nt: TGTGCCAGTAGCCCAGGACAGGGGGCCACCTACGAGCAGTACTTC; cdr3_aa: CASSPGQGATYEQYF
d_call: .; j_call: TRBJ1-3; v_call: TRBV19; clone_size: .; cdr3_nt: TGTGCCAGTAGTTCATCTCGAGGGCAGATAAACACCATATATTTT; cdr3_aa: CASSSSRGQINTIYF
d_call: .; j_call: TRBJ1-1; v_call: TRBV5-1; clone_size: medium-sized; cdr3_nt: TGCGCCAGCAGTGACAGAAATGAAGCTTTCTTT; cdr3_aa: CASSDRNEAFF
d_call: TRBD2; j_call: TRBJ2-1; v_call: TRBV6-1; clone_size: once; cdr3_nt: TGTGCCAGCAGTGAAGCGCGGGGACTAGCGGACTACAATGAGCAGTTCTTC; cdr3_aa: CASSEARGLADYNEQFF
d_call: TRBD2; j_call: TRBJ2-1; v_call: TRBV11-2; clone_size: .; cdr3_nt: TGTGCCAGCAGCTTAGGGGGTCCGCGGGGGGGTGAGCAGTTCTTC; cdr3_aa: CASSLGGPRGGEQFF
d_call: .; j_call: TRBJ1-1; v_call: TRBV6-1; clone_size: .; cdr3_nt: TGTGCCAGCAGTGCAATCTATATGAACACTGAAGCTTTCTTT; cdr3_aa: CASSAIYMNTEAFF
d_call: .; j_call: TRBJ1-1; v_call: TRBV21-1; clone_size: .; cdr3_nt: TGTGCCATCCAGGGGGTCTCTGAAGCTTTCTTT; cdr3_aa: CAIQGVSEAFF
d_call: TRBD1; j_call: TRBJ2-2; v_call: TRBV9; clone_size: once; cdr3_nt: TGTGCCAGCAGCATTCGGACAGGGCCCACCGGGGAGCTGTTTTTT; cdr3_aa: CASSIRTGPTGELFF
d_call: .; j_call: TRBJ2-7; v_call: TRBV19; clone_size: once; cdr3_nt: TGTGCCAGTAGTCTCGTAGGGAACGAGCAGTACTTC; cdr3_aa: CASSLVGNEQYF
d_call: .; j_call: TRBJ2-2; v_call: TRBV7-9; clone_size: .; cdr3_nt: TGTGCCAGCAGCTTAGGGACGGGGGGCCACCTCGGGGAGCTGTTTTTT; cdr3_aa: CASSLGTGGHLGELFF
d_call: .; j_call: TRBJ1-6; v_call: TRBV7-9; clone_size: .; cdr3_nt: TGTGCCAGCAGCTTAGCGAGTACAGGGCTATATTCACCCCTCCACTTT; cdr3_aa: CASSLASTGLYSPLHF
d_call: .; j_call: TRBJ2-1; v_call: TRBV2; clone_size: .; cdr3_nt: TGTGCCAGCAGTGAAACGGGTCCCTACAATGAGCAGTTCTTC; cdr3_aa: CASSETGPYNEQFF
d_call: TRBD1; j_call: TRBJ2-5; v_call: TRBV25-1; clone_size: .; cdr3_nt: TGTGCCAGCAGATTACAGGGGGCGCCGGAGACCCAGTACTTC; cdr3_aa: CASRLQGAPETQYF
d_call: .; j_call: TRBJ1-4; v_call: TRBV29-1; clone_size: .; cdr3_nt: TGCAGCGTGGGGACTTCCGCGGGGGCTGAAAAACTGTTTTTT; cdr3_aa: CSVGTSAGAEKLFF
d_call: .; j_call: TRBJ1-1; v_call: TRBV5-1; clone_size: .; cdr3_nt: TGCGCCAGCAGCGTGATGGTGAACACTGAAGCTTTCTTT; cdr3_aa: CASSVMVNTEAFF
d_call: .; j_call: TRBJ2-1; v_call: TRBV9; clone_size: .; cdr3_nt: TGTGCCAGCAGCGTCGTACCGAGTCCCTACAATGAGCAGTTCTTC; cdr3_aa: CASSVVPSPYNEQFF
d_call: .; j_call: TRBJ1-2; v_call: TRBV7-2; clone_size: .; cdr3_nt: TGTGCCAGCAGCCGAAGGGGCACCCTCTATGGCTACACCTTC; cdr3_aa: CASSRRGTLYGYTF
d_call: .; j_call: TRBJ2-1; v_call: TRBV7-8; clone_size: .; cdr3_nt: TGTGCCAGCAGCCAACGACAGGTTCCCTACAATGAGCAGTTCTTC; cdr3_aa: CASSQRQVPYNEQFF
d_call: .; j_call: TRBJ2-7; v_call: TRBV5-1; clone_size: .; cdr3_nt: TGCGCCAGCAGGGAGGGGGATGTAGGCGAGCAGTACTTC; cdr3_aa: CASREGDVGEQYF
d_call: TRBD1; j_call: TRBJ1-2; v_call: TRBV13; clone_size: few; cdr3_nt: TGTGCCAGCAGCTTAGATGAGGCAGGGGGCCGTTACTATGGCTACACCTTC; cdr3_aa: CASSLDEAGGRYYGYTF
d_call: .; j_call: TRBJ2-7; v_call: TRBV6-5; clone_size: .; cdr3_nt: TGTGCCAGCAGTTACTCGGGTGGGGGGCTGTCCTACGAGCAGTACTTC; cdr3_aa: CASSYSGGGLSYEQYF
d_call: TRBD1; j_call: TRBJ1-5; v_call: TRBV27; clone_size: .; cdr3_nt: TGTGCCAGCAGTCGTAAGGGACAGACAAATCAGCCCCAGCATTTT; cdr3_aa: CASSRKGQTNQPQHF
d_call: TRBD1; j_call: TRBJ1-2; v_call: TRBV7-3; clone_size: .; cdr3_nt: TGTGCCAGCAGCTCCGACAGGGGGTATGGCTACACCTTC; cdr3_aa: CASSSDRGYGYTF
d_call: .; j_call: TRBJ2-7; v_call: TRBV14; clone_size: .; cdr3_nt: TGTGCCAGCAGCCTCCGAGGTACAGTTCCCAGGGACTTC; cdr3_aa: CASSLRGTVPRDF
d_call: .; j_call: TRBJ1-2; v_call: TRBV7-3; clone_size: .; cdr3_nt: TGTGCCAGCAGCTCAAGAGGGATTAACTATGGCTACACCTTC; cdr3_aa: CASSSRGINYGYTF
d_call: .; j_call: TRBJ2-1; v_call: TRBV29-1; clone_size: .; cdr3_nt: TGCAGCGTTGGTGCTAGTAGTAGTGGAGGGTTCTACAATGAGCAGTTCTTC; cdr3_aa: CSVGASSSGGFYNEQFF
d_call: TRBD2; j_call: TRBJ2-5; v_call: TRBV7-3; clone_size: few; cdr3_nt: TGTGCCAGCAGCTTAACGGGGCGACTAGCGAGCCGGAAACCTCAAGAGACCCAGTACTTC; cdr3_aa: CASSLTGRLASRKPQETQYF
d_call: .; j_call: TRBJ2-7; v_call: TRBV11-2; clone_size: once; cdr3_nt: TGTGCCAGCAGCTTGGGGACTGCCTCCTACGAGCAGTACTTC; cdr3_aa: CASSLGTASYEQYF
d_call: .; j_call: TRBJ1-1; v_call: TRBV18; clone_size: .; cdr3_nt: TGTGCCAGCTCACCCGCTGGTGGAGGGTACACTGAAGCTTTCTTT; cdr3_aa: CASSPAGGGYTEAFF
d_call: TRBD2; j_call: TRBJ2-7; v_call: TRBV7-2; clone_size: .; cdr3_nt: TGTGCCAGCAGCTTTAGCGGGAGGGATTACGAGCAGTACTTC; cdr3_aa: CASSFSGRDYEQYF
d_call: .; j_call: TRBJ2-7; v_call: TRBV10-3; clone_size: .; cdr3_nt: TGTGCCATCAGTCCAGGCCCCAGCGAGCAGTACTTC; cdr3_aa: CAISPGPSEQYF
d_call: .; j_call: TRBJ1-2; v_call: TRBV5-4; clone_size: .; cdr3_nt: TGTGCCAGCAGCTTGGCTGGATATGGCTACACCTTC; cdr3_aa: CASSLAGYGYTF
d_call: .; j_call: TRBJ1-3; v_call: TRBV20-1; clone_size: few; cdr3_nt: TGCAGTGCCCCGCAAGGAAACACCATATATTTT; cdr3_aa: CSAPQGNTIYF
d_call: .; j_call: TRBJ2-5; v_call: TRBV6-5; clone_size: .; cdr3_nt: TGTGCCAGCAGTAAATGGCAGGGTCAAGAGACCCAGTACTTC; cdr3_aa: CASSKWQGQETQYF
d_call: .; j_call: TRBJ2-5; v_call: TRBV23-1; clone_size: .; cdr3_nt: TGCGCCAGCAGTCAACCACAGGGTCCGGGCGAGACCCAGTACTTC; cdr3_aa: CASSQPQGPGETQYF
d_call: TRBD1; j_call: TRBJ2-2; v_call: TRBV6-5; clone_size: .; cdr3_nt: TGTGCCAGCAGCTTTCAGACAGGGACCGGGGAGCTGTTTTTT; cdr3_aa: CASSFQTGTGELFF
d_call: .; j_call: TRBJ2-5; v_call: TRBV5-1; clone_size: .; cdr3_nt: TGCGCCAGCAGCTTGGAGTACCGACAAGAGACCCAGTACTTC; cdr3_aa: CASSLEYRQETQYF
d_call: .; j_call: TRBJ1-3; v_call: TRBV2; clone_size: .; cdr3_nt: TGTGCCAGCAGTGAAAAGGAGAGCTCTGGAAACACCATATATTTT; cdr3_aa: CASSEKESSGNTIYF
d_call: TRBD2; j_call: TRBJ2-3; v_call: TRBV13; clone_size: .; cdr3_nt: TGTGCCAGCAGCTTAGTAGCTAGCGGGAGAAGCACAGATACGCAGTATTTT; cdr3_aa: CASSLVASGRSTDTQYF
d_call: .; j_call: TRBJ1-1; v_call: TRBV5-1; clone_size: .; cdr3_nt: TGCGCCAGCAGCTTGGAATGGTACACTGAAGCTTTCTTT; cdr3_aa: CASSLEWYTEAFF
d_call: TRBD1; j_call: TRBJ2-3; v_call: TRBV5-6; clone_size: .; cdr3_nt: TGTGCCAGCAGCTGGCGGACAGGGGCCATTGGAGGGGCAGATACGCAGTATTTT; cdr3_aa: CASSWRTGAIGGADTQYF
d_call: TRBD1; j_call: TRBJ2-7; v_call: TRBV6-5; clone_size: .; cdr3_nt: TGTGCCAGCAGTTACTTCGACAGGGGCTACGAGCAGTACTTC; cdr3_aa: CASSYFDRGYEQYF
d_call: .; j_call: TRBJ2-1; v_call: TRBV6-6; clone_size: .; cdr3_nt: TGTGCCAGCCTCATGGGTGGGGCGCCCAATGAGCAGTTCTTC; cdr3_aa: CASLMGGAPNEQFF
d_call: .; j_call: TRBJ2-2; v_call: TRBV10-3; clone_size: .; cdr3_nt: TGTGCTACTCGGGGGCACGAGAACACCGGGGAGCTGTTTTTT; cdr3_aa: CATRGHENTGELFF
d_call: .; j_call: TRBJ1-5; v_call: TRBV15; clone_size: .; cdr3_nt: TGTGCCACCAGCAGAGTCGAGAGGCAGAATAGCAATCAGCCCCAGCATTTT; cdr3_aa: CATSRVERQNSNQPQHF
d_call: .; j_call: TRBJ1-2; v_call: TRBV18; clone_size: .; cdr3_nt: TGTGCCAGCTCACTGCTTACCGGGACGGATGGCTACACCTTC; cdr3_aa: CASSLLTGTDGYTF
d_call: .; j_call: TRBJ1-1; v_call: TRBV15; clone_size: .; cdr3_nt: TGTGCCACCAGCAGAGCAACAGGGATGAACACTGAAGCTTTCTTT; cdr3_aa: CATSRATGMNTEAFF
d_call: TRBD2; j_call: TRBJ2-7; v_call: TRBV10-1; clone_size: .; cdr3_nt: TGCGCCAGCAGTGATCCCCGGGAGGGCGCCTACGAGCAGTACTTC; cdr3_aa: CASSDPREGAYEQYF
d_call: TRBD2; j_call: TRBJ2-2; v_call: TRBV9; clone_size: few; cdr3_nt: TGTGCCAGCAGCCCCTGGACTAGCGGTAGCGGGGAGCTGTTTTTT; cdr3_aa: CASSPWTSGSGELFF